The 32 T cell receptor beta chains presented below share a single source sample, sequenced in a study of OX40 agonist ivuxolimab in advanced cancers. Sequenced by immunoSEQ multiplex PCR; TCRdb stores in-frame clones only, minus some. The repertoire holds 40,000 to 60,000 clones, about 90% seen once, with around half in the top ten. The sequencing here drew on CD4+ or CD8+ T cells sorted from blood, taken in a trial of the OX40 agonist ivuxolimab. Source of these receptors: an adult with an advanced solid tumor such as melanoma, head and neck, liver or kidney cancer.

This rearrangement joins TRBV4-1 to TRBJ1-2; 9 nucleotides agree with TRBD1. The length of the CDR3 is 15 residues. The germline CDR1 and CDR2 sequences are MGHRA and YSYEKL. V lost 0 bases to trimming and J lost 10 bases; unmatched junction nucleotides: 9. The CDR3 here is CASSQDPDRGSDYTF. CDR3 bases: TGCGCCAGCAGCCAAGACCCCGACAGGGGGAGTGACTACACCTTC.

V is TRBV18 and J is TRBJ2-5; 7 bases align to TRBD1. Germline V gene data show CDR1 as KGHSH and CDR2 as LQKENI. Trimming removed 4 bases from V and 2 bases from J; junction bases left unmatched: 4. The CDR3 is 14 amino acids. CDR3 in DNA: TGTGCCAGCTCACTTCCAGGGGGTCAAGAGACCCAGTACTTC. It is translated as CASSLPGGQETQYF. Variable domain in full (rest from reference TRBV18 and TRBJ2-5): NAGVMQNPRHLVRRRGQEARLRCSPMKGHSHVYWYRQLPEEGLKFMVYLQKENIIDESGMPKERFSAEFPKEGPSILRIQQVVRGDSAAYFCASSLPGGQETQYFGPGTRLLVL.

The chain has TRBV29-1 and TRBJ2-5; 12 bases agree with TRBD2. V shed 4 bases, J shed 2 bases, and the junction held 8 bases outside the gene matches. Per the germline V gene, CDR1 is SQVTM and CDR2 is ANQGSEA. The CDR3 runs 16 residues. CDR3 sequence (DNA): TGCAGCGTTGCGGCCCTAGCGGGGGGGAAACAAGAGACCCAGTACTTC. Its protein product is CSVAALAGGKQETQYF. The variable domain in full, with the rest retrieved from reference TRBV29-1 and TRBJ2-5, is SAVISQKPSRDICQRGTSLTIQCQVDSQVTMMFWYRQQPGQSLTLIATANQGSEATYESGFVIDKFPISRPNLTFSTLTVSNMSPEDSSIYLCSVAALAGGKQETQYFGPGTRLLVL.

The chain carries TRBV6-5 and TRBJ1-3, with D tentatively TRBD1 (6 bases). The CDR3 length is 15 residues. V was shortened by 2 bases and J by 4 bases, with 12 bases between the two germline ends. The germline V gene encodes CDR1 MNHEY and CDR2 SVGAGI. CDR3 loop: CASSYGQGLGNTIYF. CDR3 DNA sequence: TGTGCCAGCAGTTACGGGCAGGGGTTGGGAAACACCATATATTTT.

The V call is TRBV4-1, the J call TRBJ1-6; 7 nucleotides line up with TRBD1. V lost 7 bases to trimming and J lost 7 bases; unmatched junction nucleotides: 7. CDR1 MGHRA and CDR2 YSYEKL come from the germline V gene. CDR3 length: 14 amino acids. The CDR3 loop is CASTGDSLNSPLHF. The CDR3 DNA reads TGCGCCAGCACCGGGGACAGCTTGAATTCACCCCTCCACTTT.

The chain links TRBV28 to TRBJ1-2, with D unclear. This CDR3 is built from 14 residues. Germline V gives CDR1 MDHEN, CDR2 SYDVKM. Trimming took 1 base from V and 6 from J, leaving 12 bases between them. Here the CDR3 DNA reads TGTGCCAGCAGTTTATCGGGGATTGGAAATGGCTACACCTTC. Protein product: CASSLSGIGNGYTF.

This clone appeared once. The CDR3 nucleotides are TGTGCCAGCAGTTACTCAGATCTCGCTTGGGGTGGCTACACCTTC. Translation gives CASSYSDLAWGGYTF. This chain links TRBV6-5 with TRBJ1-2; D not resolved. Germline CDR1 reads MNHEY; CDR2 reads SVGAGI. The V end was cut by 0 bases, the J end by 7 bases, with 15 bases between. CDR3 length: 15 residues.

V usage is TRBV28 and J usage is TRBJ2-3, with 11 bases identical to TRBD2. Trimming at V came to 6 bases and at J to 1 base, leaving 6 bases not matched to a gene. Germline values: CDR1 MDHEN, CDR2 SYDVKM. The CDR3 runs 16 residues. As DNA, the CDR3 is TGTGCCAGCAGGGTAGCGGGGGGGCCAGGCACAGATACGCAGTATTTT. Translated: CASRVAGGPGTDTQYF.

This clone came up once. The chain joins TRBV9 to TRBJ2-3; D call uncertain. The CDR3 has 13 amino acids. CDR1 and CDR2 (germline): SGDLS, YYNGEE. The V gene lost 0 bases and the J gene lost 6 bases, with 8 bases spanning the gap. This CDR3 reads CASSVEVLDTQYF. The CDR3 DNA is TGTGCCAGCAGCGTAGAGGTTTTGGATACGCAGTATTTT.

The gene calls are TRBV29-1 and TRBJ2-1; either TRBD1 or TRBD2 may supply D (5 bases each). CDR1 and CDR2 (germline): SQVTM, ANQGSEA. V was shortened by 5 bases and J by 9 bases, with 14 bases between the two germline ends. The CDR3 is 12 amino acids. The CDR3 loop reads CSVIRGPGEQFF. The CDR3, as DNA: TGCAGCGTTATCCGGGGCCCTGGTGAGCAGTTCTTC.

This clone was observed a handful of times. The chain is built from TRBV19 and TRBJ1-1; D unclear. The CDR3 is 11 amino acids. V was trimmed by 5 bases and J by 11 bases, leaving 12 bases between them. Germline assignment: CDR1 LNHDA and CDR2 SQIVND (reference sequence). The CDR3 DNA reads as TGTGCCAGTAGTGTTCCCTCGGGGGCTTTCTTT. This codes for CASSVPSGAFF.

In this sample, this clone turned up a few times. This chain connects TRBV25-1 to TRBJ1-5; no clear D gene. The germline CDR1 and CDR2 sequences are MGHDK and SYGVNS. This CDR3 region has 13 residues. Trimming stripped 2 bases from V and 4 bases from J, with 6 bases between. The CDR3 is CASSEGPNQPQHF. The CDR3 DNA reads TGTGCCAGCAGTGAAGGGCCGAATCAGCCCCAGCATTTT.

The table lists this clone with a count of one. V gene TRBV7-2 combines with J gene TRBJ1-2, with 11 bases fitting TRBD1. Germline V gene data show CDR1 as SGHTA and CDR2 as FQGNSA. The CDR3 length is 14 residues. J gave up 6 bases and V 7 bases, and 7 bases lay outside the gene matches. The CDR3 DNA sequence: TGTGCCAGCAACCCGGACAGGGGGCGGAATGGCTACACCTTC. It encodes CASNPDRGRNGYTF.

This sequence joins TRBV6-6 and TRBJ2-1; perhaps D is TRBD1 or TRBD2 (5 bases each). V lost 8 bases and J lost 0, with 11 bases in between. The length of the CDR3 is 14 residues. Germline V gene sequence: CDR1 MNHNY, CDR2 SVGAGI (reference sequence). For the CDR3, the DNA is TGTGCCAGCGGCCGGGACGGCTCCTACAATGAGCAGTTCTTC. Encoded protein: CASGRDGSYNEQFF.

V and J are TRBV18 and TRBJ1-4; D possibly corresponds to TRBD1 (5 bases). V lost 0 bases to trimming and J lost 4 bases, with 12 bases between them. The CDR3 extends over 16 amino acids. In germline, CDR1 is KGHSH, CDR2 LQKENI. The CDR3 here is CASSPPEGPNNEKLFF. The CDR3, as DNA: TGTGCCAGCTCACCACCGGAGGGGCCGAATAATGAAAAACTGTTTTTT.

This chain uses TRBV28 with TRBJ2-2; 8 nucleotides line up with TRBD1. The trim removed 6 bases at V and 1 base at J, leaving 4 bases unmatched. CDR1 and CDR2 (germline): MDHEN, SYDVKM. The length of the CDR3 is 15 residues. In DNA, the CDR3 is TGTGCCAGCAGGGCCGGGACAGGGAACACCGGGGAGCTGTTTTTT. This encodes CASRAGTGNTGELFF.

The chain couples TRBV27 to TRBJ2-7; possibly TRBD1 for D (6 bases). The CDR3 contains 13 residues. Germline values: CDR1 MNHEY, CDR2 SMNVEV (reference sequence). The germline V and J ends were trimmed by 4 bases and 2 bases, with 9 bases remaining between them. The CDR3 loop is CASSYRTAYEQYF. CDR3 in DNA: TGTGCCAGCAGTTATCGGACAGCCTACGAGCAGTACTTC.

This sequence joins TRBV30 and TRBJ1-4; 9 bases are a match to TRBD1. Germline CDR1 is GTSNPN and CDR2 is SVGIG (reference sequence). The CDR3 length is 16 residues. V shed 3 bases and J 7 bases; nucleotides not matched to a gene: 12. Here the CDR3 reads CAWSAYGGQGGEKLFF. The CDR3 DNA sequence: TGTGCCTGGAGCGCTTACGGGGGACAGGGTGGTGAAAAACTGTTTTTT.

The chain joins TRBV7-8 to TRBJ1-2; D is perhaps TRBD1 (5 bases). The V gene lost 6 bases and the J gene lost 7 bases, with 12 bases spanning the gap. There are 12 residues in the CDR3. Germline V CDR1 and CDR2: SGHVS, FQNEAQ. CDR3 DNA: TGTGCCAGCAGTCAAGGGGCTGCTGGCTACACCTTC. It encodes CASSQGAAGYTF. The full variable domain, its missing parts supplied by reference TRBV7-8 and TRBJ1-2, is GAGVSQSPRYKVAKRGQDVALRCDPISGHVSLFWYQQALGQGPEFLTYFQNEAQLDKSGLPSDRFFAERPEGSVSTLKIQRTQQEDSAVYLCASSQGAAGYTFGSGTRLTVV.

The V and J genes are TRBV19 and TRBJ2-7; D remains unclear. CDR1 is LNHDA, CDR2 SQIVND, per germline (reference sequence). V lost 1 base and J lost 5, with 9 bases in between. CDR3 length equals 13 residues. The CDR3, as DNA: TGTGCCAGTAGTATAGGAAGGGTGGACGAGCAGTACTTC. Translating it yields CASSIGRVDEQYF.

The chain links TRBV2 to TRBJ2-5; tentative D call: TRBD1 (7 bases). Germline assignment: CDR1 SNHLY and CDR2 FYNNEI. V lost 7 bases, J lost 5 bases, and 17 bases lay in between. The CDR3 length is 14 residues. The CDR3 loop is CASIITGEVETQYF. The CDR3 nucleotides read TGTGCCAGCATTATCACAGGGGAGGTGGAGACCCAGTACTTC.

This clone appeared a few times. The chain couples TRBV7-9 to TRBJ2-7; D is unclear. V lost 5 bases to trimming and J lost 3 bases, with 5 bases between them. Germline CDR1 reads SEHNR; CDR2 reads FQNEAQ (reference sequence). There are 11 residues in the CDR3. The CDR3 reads CASSPIYEQYF. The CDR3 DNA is TGTGCCAGCAGCCCAATCTACGAGCAGTACTTC.

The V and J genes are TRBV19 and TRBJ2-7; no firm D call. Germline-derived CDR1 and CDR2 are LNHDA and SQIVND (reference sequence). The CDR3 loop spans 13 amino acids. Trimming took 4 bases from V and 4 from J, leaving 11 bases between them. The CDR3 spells CASSTSGFYEQYF. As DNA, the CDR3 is TGTGCCAGTAGTACCTCGGGTTTTTACGAGCAGTACTTC.

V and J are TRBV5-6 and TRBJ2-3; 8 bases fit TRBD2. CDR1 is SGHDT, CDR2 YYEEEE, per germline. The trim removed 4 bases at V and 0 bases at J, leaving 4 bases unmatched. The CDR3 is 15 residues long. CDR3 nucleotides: TGTGCCAGCAGCCTGAGCGGGGGAAGCACAGATACGCAGTATTTT. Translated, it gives CASSLSGGSTDTQYF. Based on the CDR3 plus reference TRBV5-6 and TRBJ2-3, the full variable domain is DAGVTQSPTHLIKTRGQQVTLRCSPKSGHDTVSWYQQALGQGPQFIFQYYEEEERQRGNFPDRFSGHQFPNYSSELNVNALLLGDSALYLCASSLSGGSTDTQYFGPGTRLTVL.

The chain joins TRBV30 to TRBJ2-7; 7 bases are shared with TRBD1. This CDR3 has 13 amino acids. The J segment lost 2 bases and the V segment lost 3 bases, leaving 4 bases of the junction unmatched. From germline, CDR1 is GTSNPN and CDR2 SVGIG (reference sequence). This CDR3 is CAWSGDRAYEQYF. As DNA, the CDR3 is TGTGCCTGGAGCGGAGACAGGGCCTACGAGCAGTACTTC. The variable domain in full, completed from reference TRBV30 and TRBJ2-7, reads SQTIHQWPATLVQPVGSPLSLECTVEGTSNPNLYWYRQAAGRGLQLLFYSVGIGQISSEVPQNLSASRPQDRQFILSSKKLLLSDSGFYLCAWSGDRAYEQYFGPGTRLTVT.

The CDR3 DNA is TGTGCCACCCTCTCGGTCCTAGCGGGGGTTCAGGATACGCAGTATTTT. Protein sequence: CATLSVLAGVQDTQYF. The chain has TRBV2 and TRBJ2-3; TRBD2 agrees at 10 bases. Germline CDR1 is SNHLY and CDR2 is FYNNEI. The trim removed 10 bases at V and 6 bases at J, leaving 16 bases unmatched. There are 16 residues in the CDR3. The full variable domain, its missing parts supplied by reference TRBV2 and TRBJ2-3, is EPEVTQTPSHQVTQMGQEVILRCVPISNHLYFYWYRQILGQKVEFLVSFYNNEISEKSEIFDDQFSVERPDGSNFTLKIRSTKLEDSAMYFCATLSVLAGVQDTQYFGPGTRLTVL.

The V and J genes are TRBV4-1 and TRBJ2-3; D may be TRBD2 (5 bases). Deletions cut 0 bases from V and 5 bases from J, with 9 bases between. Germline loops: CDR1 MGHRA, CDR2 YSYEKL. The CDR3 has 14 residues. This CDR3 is CASSQEAGEDTQYF. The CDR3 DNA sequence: TGCGCCAGCAGCCAAGAAGCCGGGGAAGATACGCAGTATTTT.

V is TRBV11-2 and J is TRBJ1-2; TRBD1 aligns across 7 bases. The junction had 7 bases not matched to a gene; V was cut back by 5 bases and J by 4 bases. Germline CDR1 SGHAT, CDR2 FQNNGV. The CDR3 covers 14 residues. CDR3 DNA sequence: TGTGCCAGCAGCCCCCAGGGACAGTTCTATGGCTACACCTTC. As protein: CASSPQGQFYGYTF.

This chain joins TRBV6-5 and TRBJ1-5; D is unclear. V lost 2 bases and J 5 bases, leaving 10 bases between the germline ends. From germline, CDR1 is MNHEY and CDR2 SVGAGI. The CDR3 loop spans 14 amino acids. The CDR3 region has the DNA TGTGCCAGCAGTTACAATTCACCCTATCAGCCCCAGCATTTT. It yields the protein CASSYNSPYQPQHF.

CDR3 in DNA: TGTGCCAGCAGCTTATCAGGGACTGGGGCCAACGTCCTGACTTTC. It encodes CASSLSGTGANVLTF. The V call is TRBV7-9, the J call TRBJ2-6, with D possibly matching TRBD1 (5 bases). Trimming stripped 2 bases from V and 2 bases from J, with 7 bases between. Germline lookup yields CDR1 SEHNR and CDR2 FQNEAQ (reference sequence). This CDR3 has 15 residues. Supplemented by reference TRBV7-9 and TRBJ2-6, the full variable domain reads DTGVSQNPRHKITKRGQNVTFRCDPISEHNRLYWYRQTLGQGPEFLTYFQNEAQLEKSRLLSDRFSAERPKGSFSTLEIQRTEQGDSAMYLCASSLSGTGANVLTFGAGSRLTVL.

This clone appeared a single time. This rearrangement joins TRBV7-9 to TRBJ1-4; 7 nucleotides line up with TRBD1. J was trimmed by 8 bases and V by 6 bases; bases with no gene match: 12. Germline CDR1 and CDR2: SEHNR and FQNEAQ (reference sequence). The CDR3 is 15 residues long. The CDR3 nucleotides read TGTGCCAGCAGTCTAGGTGTATCAGGGGGGGAAAAACTGTTTTTT. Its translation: CASSLGVSGGEKLFF.

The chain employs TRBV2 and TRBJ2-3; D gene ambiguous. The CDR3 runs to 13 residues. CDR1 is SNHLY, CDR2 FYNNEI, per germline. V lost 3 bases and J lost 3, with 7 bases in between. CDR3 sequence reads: CASSEYSTDTQYF. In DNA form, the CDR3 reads TGTGCCAGCAGTGAGTACTCGACAGATACGCAGTATTTT. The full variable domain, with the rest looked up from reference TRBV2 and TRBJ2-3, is EPEVTQTPSHQVTQMGQEVILRCVPISNHLYFYWYRQILGQKVEFLVSFYNNEISEKSEIFDDQFSVERPDGSNFTLKIRSTKLEDSAMYFCASSEYSTDTQYFGPGTRLTVL.